These 18 T cell receptor beta chains share one sample of origin, sequenced in a study of T cell responses to AZD1222 COVID-19 vaccine (dated by TCRdb to the early 2020s). The time point label for this specimen denotes: baseline before first vaccination. The method was the immunoSEQ multiplex PCR assay. The table was pulled from immuneACCESS by TCRdb, which kept in-frame rearrangements only. Such tables lose some clones; where checked, under half of the loss comes from unresolved V genes, and the rest has no known cause. This sample gives 75,000 to 90,000 clones in total; roughly 90% of them show up just once. The top ten constitute roughly 5% of the sample. Source: peripheral blood, taken on day 0 of AZD1222 vaccination. The source of these receptors is an adult in good health.

The chain is built from TRBV12-3 or TRBV12-4 and TRBJ2-7, with 7 nucleotides matching TRBD1. V shed 3 bases, J shed 3 bases, and the junction held 2 bases outside the gene matches. The CDR3 spans 13 residues. The CDR3 coding sequence is TGTGCCAGCAGTTTGGGACAGAGCTACGAGCAGTACTTC. Encoded protein: CASSLGQSYEQYF.

V is TRBV3-1 (or the pseudogene TRBV3-2) and J is TRBJ2-3; TRBD2 aligns across 7 bases. The CDR3 is made up of 15 amino acids. CDR1 LGHDT and CDR2 YNNKEL come from the germline V gene (reference sequence). J gave up 4 bases and V 4 bases, and 8 bases lay outside the gene matches. In DNA, the CDR3 is TGTGCCAGCAGCCTGAGGGGTGGGGGGGCAGATACGCAGTATTTT. Residues: CASSLRGGGADTQYF.

CDR3 sequence: CATSAAGSNTEAFF. The CDR3 coding sequence is TGTGCCACCAGTGCCGCGGGGTCGAACACTGAAGCTTTCTTT. V usage is TRBV24-1 and J usage is TRBJ1-1; D unclear. Trimming cost V 5 bases and J 1 base, with 10 bases left between them. The length of the CDR3 is 14 residues. Germline V gene data show CDR1 as KGHDR and CDR2 as SFDVKD.

The CDR3 loop reads CASSWGASETQYF. CDR3 coding DNA: TGTGCCAGCAGTTGGGGCGCGTCCGAGACCCAGTACTTC. The gene calls are TRBV27 and TRBJ2-5, with TRBD1 as a possible D gene (5 bases). The V end was cut by 4 bases, the J end by 5 bases, with 11 bases between. The CDR3 length is 13 residues. The V gene's germline CDR1 is MNHEY and CDR2 SMNVEV (reference sequence).

The rearrangement joins TRBV6-6 to TRBJ2-5; tentatively, D is TRBD2 (5 bases). V gave up 6 bases and J gave up 10 bases, with 15 bases separating them. The CDR3 has 12 residues. Germline loops: CDR1 MNHNY, CDR2 SVGAGI (reference sequence). For the CDR3, the DNA is TGTGCCAGCAGGAGGACTGGACCAGACCAGTACTTC. Protein product: CASRRTGPDQYF.

This rearrangement joins TRBV7-3 to TRBJ2-3, with a weak D call TRBD2 (6 bases). The CDR3 runs 15 residues. V dropped 5 bases and J dropped 4 bases, with 16 bases sitting between them. Looked up from germline, CDR1 is SGHTA and CDR2 is FQGTGA. The DNA for the CDR3 is TGTGCCAGCAGCCAGTTGGGGGGAAGGGCAGATACGCAGTATTTT. Translation: CASSQLGGRADTQYF.

CDR3 nucleotides: TGTGCCAGTAGTATCAGGGGGGAAATAGACACTGAAGCTTTCTTT. Protein product: CASSIRGEIDTEAFF. This chain connects TRBV19 to TRBJ1-1, with TRBD1 matching 7 bases. The CDR3 has 15 residues. Trimming removed 3 bases from V and 3 bases from J; junction bases left unmatched: 7. Germline V gene data show CDR1 as LNHDA and CDR2 as SQIVND (reference sequence).

V is TRBV30 and J is TRBJ1-1; 12 nucleotides agree with TRBD1. Germline CDR1 is GTSNPN and CDR2 is SVGIG (reference sequence). This CDR3 comprises 17 residues. With 1 base clipped from V and 5 bases from J, the junction kept 11 bases outside the gene matches. CDR3 sequence: CAWSARGTGGRRTEAFF. In nucleotides, the CDR3 is TGTGCCTGGAGTGCCAGAGGGACAGGGGGCCGGAGGACTGAAGCTTTCTTT.

V usage is TRBV28 and J usage is TRBJ1-2, with D tentatively TRBD1 (5 bases). The CDR3 is 14 amino acids. Trimming removed 1 base from V and 1 base from J, with 7 bases in between. CDR1 MDHEN and CDR2 SYDVKM come from the germline V gene. In DNA form, the CDR3 reads TGTGCCAGCAGTTTATCCAGGGTTAACTATGGCTACACCTTC. Translating gives CASSLSRVNYGYTF.

The gene calls are TRBV7-9 and TRBJ1-1; D is unresolved. Trimming pared 0 bases from V and 5 bases from J, leaving 7 bases between. The CDR3 length is 13 residues. CDR1 is SEHNR, CDR2 FQNEAQ, per germline (reference sequence). This CDR3 reads CASSLASVTEAFF. The CDR3 DNA is TGTGCCAGCAGCTTAGCATCGGTTACTGAAGCTTTCTTT.

The rearrangement joins TRBV3-1 (or the pseudogene TRBV3-2) to TRBJ1-3, with D uncertain. CDR1 is LGHDT and CDR2 is YNNKEL in the germline V gene (reference sequence). Trimming removed 2 bases from V and 9 bases from J, with 11 bases in between. This CDR3 has 13 amino acids. This CDR3 reads CASSQLHLGTIYF. The CDR3 DNA reads as TGTGCCAGCAGCCAATTGCACCTGGGCACCATATATTTT.

The chain has TRBV18 and TRBJ1-1, with D perhaps TRBD1 (6 bases). The CDR3 contains 16 residues. CDR1 KGHSH and CDR2 LQKENI come from the germline V gene. The germline V and J ends were trimmed by 3 bases and 0 bases, with 14 bases remaining between them. The CDR3 sequence is CASSPETGPLNTEAFF. The DNA for the CDR3 is TGTGCCAGCTCACCCGAGACAGGTCCCCTGAACACTGAAGCTTTCTTT. Together with reference TRBV18 and TRBJ1-1, the CDR3 gives the full variable domain: NAGVMQNPRHLVRRRGQEARLRCSPMKGHSHVYWYRQLPEEGLKFMVYLQKENIIDESGMPKERFSAEFPKEGPSILRIQQVVRGDSAAYFCASSPETGPLNTEAFFGQGTRLTVV.

V gene TRBV6-5 combines with J gene TRBJ1-4; D is unresolved. CDR1 is MNHEY, CDR2 SVGAGI, per germline. This CDR3 spans 11 amino acids. V lost 10 bases, J lost 12 bases, and 15 bases lay in between. The CDR3 DNA reads TGTGCCACCGTATTCGTAGGCGAACTGTTTTTT. Translating gives CATVFVGELFF.

J is TRBJ1-4 and V is TRBV27; the match to TRBD1 covers 9 bases. Trimming at V came to 0 bases and at J to 5 bases, leaving 4 bases not matched to a gene. Germline CDR1 and CDR2: MNHEY and SMNVEV (reference sequence). CDR3 length: 16 residues. CDR3 DNA sequence: TGTGCCAGCAGTTTATCGGCCGGGACAGGGAATGAAAAACTGTTTTTT. Protein: CASSLSAGTGNEKLFF.

The genes are TRBV5-1 and TRBJ1-6; no clear D gene. Germline CDR1 is SGHRS and CDR2 is YFSETQ. V gave up 1 base and J gave up 11 bases, with 13 bases separating them. The length of the CDR3 is 14 residues. In nucleotides, the CDR3 is TGCGCCAGCAGCTTGATCTCAGGTCTTGCACCCCTCCACTTT. It translates to CASSLISGLAPLHF.

This clone appeared once. The gene calls are TRBV11-2 and TRBJ2-5, with a tentative D call TRBD2 (5 bases). Per germline, CDR1 SGHAT and CDR2 FQNNGV. Trimming stripped 6 bases from V and 5 bases from J, with 16 bases between. The CDR3 has 14 residues. The CDR3 bases are TGTGCCAGCAGGGGCCCGGGGTTCGGGGAGACCCAGTACTTC. Translated: CASRGPGFGETQYF. The variable domain in full, with the rest retrieved from reference TRBV11-2 and TRBJ2-5, is EAGVAQSPRYKIIEKRQSVAFWCNPISGHATLYWYQQILGQGPKLLIQFQNNGVVDDSQLPKDRFSAERLKGVDSTLKIQPAKLEDSAVYLCASRGPGFGETQYFGPGTRLLVL.

This clone showed up just a few times. The chain employs TRBV5-6 and TRBJ1-1; TRBD1 is a possible D gene (6 bases). The V gene lost 3 bases and the J gene lost 5 bases, with 17 bases spanning the gap. Germline V gene sequence: CDR1 SGHDT, CDR2 YYEEEE. The CDR3 covers 15 residues. This chain's CDR3 is CASSSLTGGRTEAFF. Here the CDR3 DNA reads TGTGCCAGCAGCTCCCTGACAGGAGGAAGAACTGAAGCTTTCTTT.

DNA for the CDR3: TGTGCCAGCAGCCAAGAGGTGGGGGGGCGAGCTGGAAACACCATATATTTT. Translated: CASSQEVGGRAGNTIYF. The chain has TRBV3-1 (or the pseudogene TRBV3-2) and TRBJ1-3; D possibly corresponds to TRBD1 (6 bases). The V and J ends lost 0 bases and 2 bases respectively, with 14 bases between them. This CDR3 has 17 amino acids. The germline V gene has CDR1 LGHDT and CDR2 YNNKEL (reference sequence).